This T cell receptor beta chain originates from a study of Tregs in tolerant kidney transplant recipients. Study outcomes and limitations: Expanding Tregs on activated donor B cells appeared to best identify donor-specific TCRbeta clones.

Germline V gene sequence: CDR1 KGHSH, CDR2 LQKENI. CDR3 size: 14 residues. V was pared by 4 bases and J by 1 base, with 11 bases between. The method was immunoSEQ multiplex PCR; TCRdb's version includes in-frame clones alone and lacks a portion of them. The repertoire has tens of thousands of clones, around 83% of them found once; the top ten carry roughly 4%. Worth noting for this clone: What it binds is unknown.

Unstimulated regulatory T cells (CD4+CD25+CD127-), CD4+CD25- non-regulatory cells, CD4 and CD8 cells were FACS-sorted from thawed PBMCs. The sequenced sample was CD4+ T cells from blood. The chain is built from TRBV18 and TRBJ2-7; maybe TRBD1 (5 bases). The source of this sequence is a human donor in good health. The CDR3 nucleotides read TGTGCCAGCTCACGTGGACATTCTTCCTACGAGCAGTACTTC. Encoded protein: CASSRGHSSYEQYF.